The 10 T cell receptor beta chains in this list originate from one sample, sequenced in a study of blood T cell repertoires in COVID-19. Profiled with immunoSEQ multiplex PCR; TCRdb holds only in-frame clones, not every one. The sample shows under 250,000 clones, 83% of them seen only once. The sequencing sample was made of peripheral blood. These TCRs come from a man aged 35-49 years with active or convalescent COVID-19.

This chain connects TRBV4-2 to TRBJ1-5, with a weak D call TRBD1 (5 bases). CDR3 length: 15 amino acids. The V gene lost 0 bases and the J gene lost 5 bases, with 11 bases spanning the gap. CDR1 and CDR2 (germline): LGHNA, YNFKEQ. The CDR3 DNA reads as TGTGCCAGCAGCCAAGAACTGGCAGGGTATCAGCCCCAGCATTTT. Amino acid sequence: CASSQELAGYQPQHF.

This clone was seen once. The chain has TRBV6-2 or TRBV6-3 and TRBJ1-2; maybe TRBD1 (5 bases). CDR3 size: 16 residues. Trimming stripped 6 bases from V and 0 bases from J, with 17 bases between. Germline CDR1 is MNHEY and CDR2 is SVGEGT. The DNA of the CDR3 is TGTGCCAGCAGCGATCCAGGGTTTAAAGCTAACTATGGCTACACCTTC. This codes for CASSDPGFKANYGYTF.

The chain uses TRBV7-9 and TRBJ2-7; 8 bases are a match to TRBD1. The CDR3 runs to 13 residues. V trimming: 3 bases; J trimming: 6 bases; junction bases outside the gene matches: 4. Germline V gene data show CDR1 as SEHNR and CDR2 as FQNEAQ (reference sequence). The CDR3 spells CASSLAGGSEQYF. The DNA for the CDR3 is TGTGCCAGCAGCTTGGCAGGGGGCTCCGAGCAGTACTTC.

The chain is built from TRBV5-4 and TRBJ2-7, with D hard to call. V lost 3 bases to trimming and J lost 2 bases, with 6 bases between them. The germline V gene encodes CDR1 SGHNT and CDR2 YYREEE (reference sequence). This CDR3 region has 12 residues. CDR3 amino acids: CASSSAPYEQYF. CDR3 coding DNA: TGTGCCAGCAGCTCCGCGCCCTACGAGCAGTACTTC. Full variable domain (outside the CDR3, taken from reference TRBV5-4 and TRBJ2-7): ETGVTQSPTHLIKTRGQQVTLRCSSQSGHNTVSWYQQALGQGPQFIFQYYREEENGRGNFPPRFSGLQFPNYSSELNVNALELDDSALYLCASSSAPYEQYFGPGTRLTVT.

This clone has just a few counts. The CDR3 nucleotides read TGTGCCAGCAGCATTCAGGGAAAGACGAACACTGAAGCTTTCTTT. Translation gives CASSIQGKTNTEAFF. This chain links TRBV9 with TRBJ1-1, with D perhaps TRBD1 (5 bases). In germline, CDR1 is SGDLS, CDR2 YYNGEE. The CDR3 is 15 residues long. The V end lost 4 bases, the J end lost 1 base, and 14 bases lay between the germline ends.

The chain links TRBV5-6 to TRBJ1-1, with a tentative D call TRBD1 (5 bases). Germline V gene sequence: CDR1 SGHDT, CDR2 YYEEEE. The V end was cut by 1 base, the J end by 8 bases, with 12 bases between. This CDR3 has 13 residues. The CDR3, as DNA: TGTGCCAGCAGCTTGTTGCAGGGAGGCGAAGCTTTCTTT. This codes for CASSLLQGGEAFF.

The chain has TRBV2 and TRBJ2-7, with D possibly matching TRBD1 (5 bases). The CDR3 sequence is 14 residues long. Trimming left V 5 bases short and J 6 bases short, with 17 bases between. Germline V gene lookup returns CDR1 SNHLY and CDR2 FYNNEI. Written as DNA, the CDR3 is TGTGCCAGCAGTAGAGGACAAGGTAGGACCGAGCAGTACTTC. It yields the protein CASSRGQGRTEQYF. Full variable domain (outside the CDR3, taken from reference TRBV2 and TRBJ2-7): EPEVTQTPSHQVTQMGQEVILRCVPISNHLYFYWYRQILGQKVEFLVSFYNNEISEKSEIFDDQFSVERPDGSNFTLKIRSTKLEDSAMYFCASSRGQGRTEQYFGPGTRLTVT.

V is TRBV5-1 and J is TRBJ1-1; D may be TRBD1 (6 bases). V lost 7 bases, J lost 1 base, and 11 bases lay in between. Germline V gene data show CDR1 as SGHRS and CDR2 as YFSETQ. CDR3 length: 13 amino acids. Here the CDR3 reads CASQGRRNTEAFF. The DNA of the CDR3 is TGCGCCAGCCAGGGGCGGAGGAACACTGAAGCTTTCTTT.

The V and J genes are TRBV5-1 and TRBJ2-1, with 10 bases fitting TRBD2. V dropped 1 base and J dropped 4; count of bases not matched to a gene: 2. CDR3 length: 15 amino acids. Germline V gene data show CDR1 as SGHRS and CDR2 as YFSETQ. The chain's CDR3 is CASSLTSGIYNEQFF. CDR3 DNA: TGCGCCAGCAGCTTGACTAGCGGGATATACAATGAGCAGTTCTTC.

The CDR3 protein is CASRGTSGSDTQYF. The CDR3 DNA reads as TGTGCCAGCAGGGGGACTAGCGGGTCGGATACGCAGTATTTT. The chain uses TRBV6-5 and TRBJ2-3; 12 nucleotides line up with TRBD2. Germline CDR1 and CDR2: MNHEY and SVGAGI. V lost 6 bases, J lost 6 bases, and 4 bases stayed unmatched. This CDR3 spans 14 amino acids.